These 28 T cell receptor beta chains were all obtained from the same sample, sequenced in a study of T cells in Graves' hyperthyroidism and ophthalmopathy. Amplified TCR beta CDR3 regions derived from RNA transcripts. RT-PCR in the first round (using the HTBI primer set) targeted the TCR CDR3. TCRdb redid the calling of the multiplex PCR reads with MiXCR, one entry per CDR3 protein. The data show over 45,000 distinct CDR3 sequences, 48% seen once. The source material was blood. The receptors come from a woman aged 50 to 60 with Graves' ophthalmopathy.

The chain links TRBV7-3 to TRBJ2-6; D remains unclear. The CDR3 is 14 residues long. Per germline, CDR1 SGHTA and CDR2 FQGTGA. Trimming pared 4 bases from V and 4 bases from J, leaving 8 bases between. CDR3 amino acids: CASSSGPGANVLTF. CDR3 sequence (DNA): TGTGCCAGCAGCTCCGGGCCCGGGGCCAACGTCCTGACTTTC.

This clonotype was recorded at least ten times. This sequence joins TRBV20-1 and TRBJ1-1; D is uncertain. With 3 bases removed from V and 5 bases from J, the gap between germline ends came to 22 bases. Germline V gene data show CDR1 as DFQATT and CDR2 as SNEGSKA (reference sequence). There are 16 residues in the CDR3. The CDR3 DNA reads TGCAGTGCTAGGCCCCCCGTCGGACCCTCTACGACTGAAGCTTTCTTT. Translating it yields CSARPPVGPSTTEAFF.

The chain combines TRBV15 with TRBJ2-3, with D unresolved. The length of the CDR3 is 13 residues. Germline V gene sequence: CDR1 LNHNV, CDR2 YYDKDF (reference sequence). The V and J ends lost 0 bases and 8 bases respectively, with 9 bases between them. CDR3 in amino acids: CATSRESVATQYF. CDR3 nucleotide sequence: TGTGCCACCAGCAGAGAGTCCGTGGCTACGCAGTATTTT. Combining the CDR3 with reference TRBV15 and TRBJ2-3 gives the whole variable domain DAMVIQNPRYQVTQFGKPVTLSCSQTLNHNVMYWYQQKSSQAPKLLFHYYDKDFNNEADTPDNFQSRRPNTSFCFLDIRSPGLGDTAMYLCATSRESVATQYFGPGTRLTVL.

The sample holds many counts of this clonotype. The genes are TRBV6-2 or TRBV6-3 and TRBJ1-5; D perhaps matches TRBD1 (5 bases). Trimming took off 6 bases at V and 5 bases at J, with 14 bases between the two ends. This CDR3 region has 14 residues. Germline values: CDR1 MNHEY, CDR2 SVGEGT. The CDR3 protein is CASRTGTDDQPQHF. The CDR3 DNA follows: TGTGCCAGCAGAACCGGGACGGACGATCAGCCCCAGCATTTT.

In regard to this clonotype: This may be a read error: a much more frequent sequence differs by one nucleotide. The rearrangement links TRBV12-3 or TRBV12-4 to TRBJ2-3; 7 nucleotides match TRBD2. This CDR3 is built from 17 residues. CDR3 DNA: TGTGCCGGCAGCCCATTCGCAGGACTAGATAGCACAGATACGCAGTATTTT. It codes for CAGSPFAGLDSTDTQYF.

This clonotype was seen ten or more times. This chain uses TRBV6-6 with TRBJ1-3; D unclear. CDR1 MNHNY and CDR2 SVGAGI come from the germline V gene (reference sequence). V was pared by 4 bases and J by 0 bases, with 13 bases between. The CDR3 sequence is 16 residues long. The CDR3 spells CASSLESGSSGNTIYF. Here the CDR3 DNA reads TGTGCCAGCAGTTTAGAATCGGGGAGCTCTGGAAACACCATATATTTT.

CDR3 DNA sequence: TGTGCCACCAGCAGCCAAGCCTCACTAGCGGTCACAGATACGCAGTATTTT. It codes for CATSSQASLAVTDTQYF. This chain uses TRBV15 with TRBJ2-3, with 8 nucleotides matching TRBD2. The CDR3 covers 17 residues. Trimming cost V 3 bases and J 2 bases; bases outside gene matches: 10. Germline V gives CDR1 LNHNV, CDR2 YYDKDF (reference sequence).

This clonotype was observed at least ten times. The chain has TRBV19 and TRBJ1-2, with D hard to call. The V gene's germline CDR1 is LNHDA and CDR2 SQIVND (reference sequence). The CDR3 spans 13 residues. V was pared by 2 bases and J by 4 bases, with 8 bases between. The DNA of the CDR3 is TGTGCCAGTAGTATAAAGGGCGTCTATGGCTACACCTTC. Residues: CASSIKGVYGYTF.

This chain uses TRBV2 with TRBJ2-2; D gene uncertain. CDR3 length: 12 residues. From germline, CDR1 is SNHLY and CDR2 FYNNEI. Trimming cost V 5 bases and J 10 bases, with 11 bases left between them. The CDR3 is CASSKGPAELFF. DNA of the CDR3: TGTGCCAGCAGTAAGGGCCCCGCGGAGCTGTTTTTT. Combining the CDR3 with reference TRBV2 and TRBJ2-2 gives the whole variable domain EPEVTQTPSHQVTQMGQEVILRCVPISNHLYFYWYRQILGQKVEFLVSFYNNEISEKSEIFDDQFSVERPDGSNFTLKIRSTKLEDSAMYFCASSKGPAELFFGEGSRLTVL.

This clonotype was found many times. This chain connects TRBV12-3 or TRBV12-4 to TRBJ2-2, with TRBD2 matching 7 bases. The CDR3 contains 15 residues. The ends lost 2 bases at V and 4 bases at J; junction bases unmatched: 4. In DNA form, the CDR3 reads TGTGCCAGCAGTTTAACGGGAGGTGTCACCGGGGAGCTGTTTTTT. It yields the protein CASSLTGGVTGELFF.

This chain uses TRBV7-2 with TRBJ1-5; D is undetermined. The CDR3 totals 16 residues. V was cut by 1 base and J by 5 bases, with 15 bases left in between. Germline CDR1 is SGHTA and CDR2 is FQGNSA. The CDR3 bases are TGTGCCAGCAGCTTAGATCCGAGCCCTCTGGATCAGCCCCAGCATTTT. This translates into CASSLDPSPLDQPQHF.

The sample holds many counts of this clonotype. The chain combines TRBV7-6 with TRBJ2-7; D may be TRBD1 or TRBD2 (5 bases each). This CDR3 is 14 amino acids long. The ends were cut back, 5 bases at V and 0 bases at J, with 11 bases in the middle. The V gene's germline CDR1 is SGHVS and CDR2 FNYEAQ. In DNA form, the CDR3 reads TGTGCCAGCAGCCCCGGGACGGTCTCCTACGAGCAGTACTTC. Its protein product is CASSPGTVSYEQYF.

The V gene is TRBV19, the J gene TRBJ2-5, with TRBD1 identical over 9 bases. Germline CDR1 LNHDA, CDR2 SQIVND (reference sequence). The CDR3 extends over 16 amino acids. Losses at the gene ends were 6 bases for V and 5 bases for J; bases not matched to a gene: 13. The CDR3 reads CASSSPLGTGSETQYF. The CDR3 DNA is TGTGCCAGTAGCTCACCCCTTGGGACAGGGTCGGAGACCCAGTACTTC.

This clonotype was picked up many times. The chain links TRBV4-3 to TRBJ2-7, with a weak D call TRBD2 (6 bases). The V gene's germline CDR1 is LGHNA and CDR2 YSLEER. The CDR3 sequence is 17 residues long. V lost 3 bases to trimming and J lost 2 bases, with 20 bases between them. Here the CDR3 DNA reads TGCGCCAGCAGCCAGGAAACTGGGGACTTACGCACCTACGAGCAGTACTTC. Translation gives CASSQETGDLRTYEQYF.

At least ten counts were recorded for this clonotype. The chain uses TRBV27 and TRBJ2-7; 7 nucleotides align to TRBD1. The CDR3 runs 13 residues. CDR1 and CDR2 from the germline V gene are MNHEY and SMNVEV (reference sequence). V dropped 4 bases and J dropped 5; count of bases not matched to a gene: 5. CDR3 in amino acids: CASSSGQGDEQYF. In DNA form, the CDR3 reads TGTGCCAGCAGTTCGGGGCAGGGGGACGAGCAGTACTTC.

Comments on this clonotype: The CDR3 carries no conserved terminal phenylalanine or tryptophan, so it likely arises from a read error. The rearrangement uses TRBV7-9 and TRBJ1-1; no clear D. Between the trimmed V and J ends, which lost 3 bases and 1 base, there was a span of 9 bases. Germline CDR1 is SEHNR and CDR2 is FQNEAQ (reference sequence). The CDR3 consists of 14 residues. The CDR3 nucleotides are TGTGCCAGCAGCTTGGCTCAGACGAACACTGAAGCTTTCCTT. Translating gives CASSLAQTNTEAFL.

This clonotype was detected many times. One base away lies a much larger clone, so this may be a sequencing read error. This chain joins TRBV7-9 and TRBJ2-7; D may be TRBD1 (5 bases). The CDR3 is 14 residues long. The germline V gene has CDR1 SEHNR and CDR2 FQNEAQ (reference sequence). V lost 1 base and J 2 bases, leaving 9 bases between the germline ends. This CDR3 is CASSLGGSPYEQYF. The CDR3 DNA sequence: TGTGCCAGCAGCTTAGGGGGCAGTCCCTACGAGCAGTACTTC.

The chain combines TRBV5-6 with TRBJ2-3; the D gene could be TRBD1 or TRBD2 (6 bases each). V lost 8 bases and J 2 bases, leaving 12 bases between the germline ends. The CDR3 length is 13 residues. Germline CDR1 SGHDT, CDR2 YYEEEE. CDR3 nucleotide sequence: TGTGCCAGTAGCCGGGGGCTCACAGATACGCAGTATTTT. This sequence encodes CASSRGLTDTQYF.

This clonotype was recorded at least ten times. The CDR3 reads CASSGSGQPKDTQYF. The CDR3 DNA reads as TGTGCCAGCAGCGGGTCGGGACAGCCTAAAGATACGCAGTATTTT. The J gene is TRBJ2-3, the V gene TRBV5-5; 7 bases map to TRBD1. The CDR3 runs 15 residues. Trimming removed 4 bases from V and 5 bases from J; junction bases left unmatched: 10. Germline loops: CDR1 SGHKS, CDR2 YYEKEE (reference sequence).

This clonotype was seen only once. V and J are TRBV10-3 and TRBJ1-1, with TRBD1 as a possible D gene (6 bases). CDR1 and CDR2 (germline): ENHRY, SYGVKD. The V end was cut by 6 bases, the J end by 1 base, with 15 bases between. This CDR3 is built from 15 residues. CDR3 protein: CAISLLQGENTEAFF. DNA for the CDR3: TGTGCCATCAGCCTATTACAGGGTGAGAACACTGAAGCTTTCTTT.

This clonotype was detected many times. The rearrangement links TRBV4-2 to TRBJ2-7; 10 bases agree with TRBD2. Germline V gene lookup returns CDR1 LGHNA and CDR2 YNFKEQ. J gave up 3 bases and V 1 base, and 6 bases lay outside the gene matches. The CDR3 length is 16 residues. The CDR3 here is CASSQGSGGAYYEQYF. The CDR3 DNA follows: TGTGCCAGCAGCCAAGGGAGCGGGGGGGCCTACTACGAGCAGTACTTC.

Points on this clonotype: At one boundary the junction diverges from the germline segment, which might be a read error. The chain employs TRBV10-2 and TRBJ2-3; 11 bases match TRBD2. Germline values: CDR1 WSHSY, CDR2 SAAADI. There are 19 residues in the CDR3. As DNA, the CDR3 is TGCGCCAGCAGCCCTAGATCGACTAGCGGGATCTCTAGCACAGATACGCAGGATTTC. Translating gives CASSPRSTSGISSTDTQDF.

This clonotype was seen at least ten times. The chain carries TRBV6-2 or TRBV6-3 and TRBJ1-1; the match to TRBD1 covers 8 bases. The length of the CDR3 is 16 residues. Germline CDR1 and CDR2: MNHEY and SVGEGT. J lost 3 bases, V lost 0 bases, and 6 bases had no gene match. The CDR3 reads CASSYSRLTGDTEAFF. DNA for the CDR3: TGTGCCAGCAGTTACTCTCGGTTGACAGGGGACACTGAAGCTTTCTTT.

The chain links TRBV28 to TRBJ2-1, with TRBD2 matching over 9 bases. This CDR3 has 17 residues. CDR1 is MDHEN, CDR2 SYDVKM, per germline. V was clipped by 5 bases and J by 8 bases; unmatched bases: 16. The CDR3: CASSPFYRREGRDEQFF. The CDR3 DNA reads TGTGCCAGCAGTCCGTTCTATAGGCGGGAGGGCAGGGATGAGCAGTTCTTC.

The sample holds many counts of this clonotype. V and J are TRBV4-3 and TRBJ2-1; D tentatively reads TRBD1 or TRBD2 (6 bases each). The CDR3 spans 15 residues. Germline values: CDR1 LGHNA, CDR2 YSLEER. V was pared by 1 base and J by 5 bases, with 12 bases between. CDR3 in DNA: TGCGCCAGCAGCCAAGGGGGGGCTAGGAACAATGAGCAGTTCTTC. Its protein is CASSQGGARNNEQFF.

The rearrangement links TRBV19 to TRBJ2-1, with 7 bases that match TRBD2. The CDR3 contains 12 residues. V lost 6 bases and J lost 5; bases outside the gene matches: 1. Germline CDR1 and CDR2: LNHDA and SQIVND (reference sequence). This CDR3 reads CASRGLDNEQFF. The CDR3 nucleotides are TGTGCCAGTAGAGGACTAGACAATGAGCAGTTCTTC.

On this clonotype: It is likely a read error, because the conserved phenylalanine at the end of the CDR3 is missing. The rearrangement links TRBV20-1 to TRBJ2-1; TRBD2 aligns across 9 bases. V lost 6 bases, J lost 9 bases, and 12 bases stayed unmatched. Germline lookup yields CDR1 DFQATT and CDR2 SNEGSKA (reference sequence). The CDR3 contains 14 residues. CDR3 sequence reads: CSALHSGSFVEQFL. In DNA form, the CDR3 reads TGCAGTGCCCTGCATAGCGGGAGTTTTGTTGAGCAGTTCCTC.

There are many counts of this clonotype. The CDR3 nucleotides are TGTGCCAGCAGCTTAAATCCGGGGGCCTACAATGAGCAGTTCTTC. It translates to CASSLNPGAYNEQFF. The chain joins TRBV7-3 to TRBJ2-1, with D possibly TRBD2 on 6 matching bases. Germline V gene data show CDR1 as SGHTA and CDR2 as FQGTGA. The CDR3 sequence is 15 residues long. With 1 base removed from V and 2 bases from J, the gap between germline ends came to 9 bases.